One TCR beta chain is described in this entry. Its antigen is undetermined. Clones were sequenced by immunoSEQ multiplex PCR, and TCRdb holds only the in-frame ones, with some missing. The sample records about 1,500,000 clones, approximately 96% being singletons. This specimen comes from a study of shared clonotypes between healthy human individuals. Points from the study as a whole: Compared with clonotypes that all four donors shared, non-shared clonotypes had lower generation probabilities. Among donors, the sharing of clonotypes was expected to be influenced by sequencing depth.

In the CD4+ fraction, cells were divided into CD45RA+ naive and CD45RA-negative memory subsets. The specimen was naive CD4+ T cells sorted from blood. Documented subset: CD45RA+ positively selected. The receptor comes from a young man in good health.

CDR3 residues: CASGDRDRRQETQYF. DNA for the CDR3: TGTGCCAGCGGCGACCGGGACAGGAGACAAGAGACCCAGTACTTC. The chain combines TRBV21-1 with TRBJ2-5; TRBD1 is the table's D call and was not checked against the DNA. TRBV21-1 is reported as a pseudogene. There are 15 residues in the CDR3.